This entry lists 25 T cell receptor beta chains sequenced from one sample in a study of identical twins. TCRdb re-analysed the 5' RACE reads in MiXCR, keeping a single row per CDR3 protein. The sample gives some 590,000 distinct CDR3 sequences, approximately 10% of which show up once; roughly 3% is in the top ten. The same sample was also used in a study of yellow fever vaccine responses in identical twins.

Material for sequencing was PBMCs. Receptors originate from a woman younger than 30 in good health.

This clonotype has just a few counts. The chain employs TRBV10-3 and TRBJ2-3, with 7 bases identical to TRBD2. This CDR3 contains 15 residues. J gave up 1 base and V 4 bases, and 5 bases lay outside the gene matches. Germline lookup yields CDR1 ENHRY and CDR2 SYGVKD. CDR3 coding DNA: TGTGCCATCAGTGTCGGAGCGGGGCGCACAGATACGCAGTATTTT. It yields the protein CAISVGAGRTDTQYF.

This clonotype was seen at least ten times. The chain uses TRBV7-2 and TRBJ2-3; TRBD1 might be the D (5 bases). V dropped 1 base and J dropped 0 bases, with 8 bases sitting between them. The CDR3 contains 15 residues. The V gene's germline CDR1 is SGHTA and CDR2 FQGNSA. The CDR3, as DNA: TGTGCCAGCAGCTTAGGACAGAGTAGCACAGATACGCAGTATTTT. Translated, it gives CASSLGQSSTDTQYF.

This rearrangement joins TRBV28 to TRBJ2-7; TRBD2 might be the D (7 bases). Trimming stripped 3 bases from V and 7 bases from J, with 16 bases between. The CDR3 totals 14 residues. Germline CDR1 is MDHEN and CDR2 is SYDVKM. The CDR3 sequence: CASSLRGQLREQYF. The CDR3 DNA follows: TGTGCCAGCAGTTTGCGGGGGCAATTGCGGGAGCAGTACTTC.

V and J are TRBV29-1 and TRBJ2-1, with D uncertain. V was clipped by 4 bases and J by 5 bases, with 12 bases between them. The CDR3 extends over 13 amino acids. Per germline, CDR1 SQVTM and CDR2 ANQGSEA. The CDR3 reads CSVGWQSNNEQFF. As DNA, the CDR3 is TGCAGCGTTGGATGGCAGAGCAACAATGAGCAGTTCTTC.

This clonotype was detected only a few times. This chain uses TRBV20-1 with TRBJ2-7; weak D call: TRBD1 (5 bases). Trimming left V 1 base short and J 3 bases short, with 13 bases between. This CDR3 contains 14 residues. CDR1 is DFQATT and CDR2 is SNEGSKA in the germline V gene (reference sequence). The chain's CDR3 is CSARGPQVSYEQYF. In DNA, the CDR3 is TGCAGTGCTAGAGGCCCACAGGTTAGCTACGAGCAGTACTTC.

This chain uses TRBV28 with TRBJ1-5; unclear D gene. CDR3 length: 13 amino acids. Trimming stripped 4 bases from V and 6 bases from J, with 10 bases between. Germline lookup yields CDR1 MDHEN and CDR2 SYDVKM. CDR3 residues: CASSSISGQPQHF. The CDR3 DNA is TGTGCCAGCAGTTCTATATCGGGTCAGCCCCAGCATTTT.

There are a few counts of this clonotype. The chain combines TRBV6-1 with TRBJ2-3, with D possibly matching TRBD2 (6 bases). Germline V gene data show CDR1 as MNHNS and CDR2 as SASEGT. The CDR3 is made up of 15 amino acids. V was cut by 7 bases and J by 0 bases, with 14 bases left in between. The CDR3 loop is CASTTPGTSTDTQYF. The CDR3 nucleotides are TGTGCCAGCACTACCCCGGGGACTAGCACAGATACGCAGTATTTT.

This clonotype was recorded many times. The gene calls are TRBV10-3 and TRBJ2-5; 15 nucleotides line up with TRBD2. Germline V CDR1 and CDR2: ENHRY, SYGVKD. The CDR3 runs to 17 residues. After removal of 6 bases from V and 2 bases from J, the junction contained 7 bases not matched to a gene. DNA of the CDR3: TGTGCCATCAGCGCGGGACTAGCGGGGGGACATCAAGAGACCCAGTACTTC. As protein: CAISAGLAGGHQETQYF.

This clonotype was counted between two and nine times. This rearrangement joins TRBV5-1 to TRBJ2-1; D may match TRBD1 or TRBD2 (5 bases each). CDR3 length equals 12 residues. Trimming pared 7 bases from V and 9 bases from J, leaving 14 bases between. Looked up from germline, CDR1 is SGHRS and CDR2 is YFSETQ. CDR3 DNA sequence: TGCGCCAGCGGCGCCGGGACGGTTGAGCAGTTCTTC. This codes for CASGAGTVEQFF.

About this clonotype: The missing conserved phenylalanine or tryptophan at the end of this CDR3 makes a read error likely. Written as DNA, the CDR3 is TGTGCCAGCAGCTTAGTGCCTAGCGGGACTCTTCCTACCTACGAGCAGTACTTA. Translated, it gives CASSLVPSGTLPTYEQYL. The rearrangement links TRBV7-2 to TRBJ2-7; 9 bases are a match to TRBD2. This CDR3 contains 18 residues. Germline-derived CDR1 and CDR2 are SGHTA and FQGNSA. With V trimmed by 1 base and J by 2 bases, 12 bases remained unmatched.

In its sample, this clonotype was seen many times. The V call is TRBV10-3, the J call TRBJ1-1; D possibly corresponds to TRBD1 (6 bases). There are 14 residues in the CDR3. V was clipped by 7 bases and J by 1 base, with 13 bases between them. The germline V gene encodes CDR1 ENHRY and CDR2 SYGVKD. CDR3 bases: TGTGCCATCAAAATGTGGACAGAGAACACTGAAGCTTTCTTT. Translation: CAIKMWTENTEAFF.

V usage is TRBV11-2 and J usage is TRBJ1-6; TRBD1 matches at 9 bases. The trim removed 5 bases at V and 10 bases at J, leaving 9 bases unmatched. This CDR3 region has 15 residues. CDR1 is SGHAT and CDR2 is FQNNGV in the germline V gene. The CDR3 protein is CASSRPTGGGSPLHF. The DNA for the CDR3 is TGTGCCAGCAGCCGCCCTACAGGGGGCGGCTCACCCCTCCACTTT.

This clonotype was seen many times. The V gene is TRBV12-3 or TRBV12-4, the J gene TRBJ2-2; D unclear. The CDR3 is 13 amino acids. V was cut by 4 bases and J by 5 bases, with 8 bases left in between. The CDR3 is CASSSRETGELFF. CDR3 in DNA: TGTGCCAGCAGTTCTAGGGAAACCGGGGAGCTGTTTTTT.

The chain carries TRBV11-1 and TRBJ2-5; 9 bases match TRBD1. The germline V gene has CDR1 SGHAT and CDR2 FQDESV (reference sequence). V lost 5 bases and J lost 2; bases outside the gene matches: 12. The CDR3 spans 17 residues. CDR3 DNA sequence: TGTGCCAGCAGCCATGGGACAGGGAGAGCCCCACAAGAGACCCAGTACTTC. It translates to CASSHGTGRAPQETQYF.

V gene TRBV11-2 combines with J gene TRBJ2-6, with 9 bases matching TRBD2. V was clipped by 3 bases and J by 2 bases; unmatched bases: 11. This CDR3 has 19 amino acids. Germline values: CDR1 SGHAT, CDR2 FQNNGV. As DNA, the CDR3 is TGTGCCAGCAGCTTCTTGCGGGGGGGCCAGCTTGCTGGGGCCAACGTCCTGACTTTC. It translates to CASSFLRGGQLAGANVLTF.

In regard to this clonotype: A junction boundary mismatches the germline segment, possibly from a read error. The V and J genes are TRBV20-1 and TRBJ2-1; TRBD2 matches 8 bases. Germline CDR1 is DFQATT and CDR2 is SNEGSKA (reference sequence). The CDR3 has 15 residues. The CDR3 DNA follows: TGCAGCGCTAGTGGTCGGGAGGGCACCTACAATGAGCAGTTCTTC. It encodes CSASGREGTYNEQFF.

The sample holds a few counts of this clonotype. This chain uses TRBV7-2 with TRBJ2-2; TRBD1 might be the D (6 bases). The germline CDR1 and CDR2 sequences are SGHTA and FQGNSA. V lost 1 base, J lost 8 bases, and 14 bases lay in between. This CDR3 region has 15 residues. This CDR3 reads CASSLDGQGIGELFF. CDR3 nucleotide sequence: TGTGCCAGCAGCTTAGACGGTCAGGGGATAGGGGAGCTGTTTTTT.

This clonotype was seen more than once but under ten times. CDR3 coding DNA: TGCGCCAGCAGCCAAGATCAACTAGCGGGAGGAGTCTTCCACAATGAGCAGTTCTTC. Encoded protein: CASSQDQLAGGVFHNEQFF. This chain connects TRBV4-3 to TRBJ2-1, with 12 bases matching TRBD2. The CDR3 consists of 19 residues. J was trimmed by 5 bases and V by 0 bases; bases with no gene match: 11. Germline CDR1 LGHNA, CDR2 YSLEER.

This chain joins TRBV6-5 and TRBJ1-4; a weak D match, TRBD1 (5 bases). CDR1 MNHEY and CDR2 SVGAGI come from the germline V gene. The CDR3 runs to 16 residues. Trimming pared 2 bases from V and 8 bases from J, leaving 18 bases between. The CDR3 DNA sequence: TGTGCCAGCAGTTACCCGGGGCCCCGTCCCAAGGAAAAACTGTTTTTT. It encodes CASSYPGPRPKEKLFF.

At least ten counts were recorded for this clonotype. This chain uses TRBV12-3 or TRBV12-4 with TRBJ2-7; D unclear. Trimming removed 2 bases at V and 3 bases at J, with 11 bases between. This CDR3 is 14 amino acids long. The CDR3 sequence: CASSLSVGFYEQYF. The CDR3 DNA reads TGTGCCAGCAGTTTAAGTGTGGGGTTCTACGAGCAGTACTTC.

This clonotype was seen a handful of times. This rearrangement joins TRBV14 to TRBJ2-5; 9 nucleotides line up with TRBD1. Germline V gene data show CDR1 as SGHDN and CDR2 as FVKESK. J lost 6 bases, V lost 4 bases, and 18 bases had no gene match. The CDR3 is 18 amino acids. This CDR3 reads CASSPRDRVFGGSKTQYF. The CDR3 bases are TGTGCCAGCAGCCCCCGGGACAGGGTTTTTGGGGGCAGCAAGACCCAGTACTTC. Full variable domain (outside the CDR3, taken from reference TRBV14 and TRBJ2-5): EAGVTQFPSHSVIEKGQTVTLRCDPISGHDNLYWYRRVMGKEIKFLLHFVKESKQDESGMPNNRFLAERTGGTYSTLKVQPAELEDSGVYFCASSPRDRVFGGSKTQYFGPGTRLLVL.

This chain joins TRBV7-2 and TRBJ2-7, with 8 nucleotides matching TRBD2. The CDR3 sequence is 16 residues long. J lost 7 bases, V lost 4 bases, and 15 bases had no gene match. Germline-derived CDR1 and CDR2 are SGHTA and FQGNSA. This CDR3 reads CASSSGTGRASREQYF. For the CDR3, the DNA is TGTGCCAGCAGCTCCGGAACCGGGAGGGCCTCGAGGGAGCAGTACTTC.

The table lists this clonotype with many counts. This sequence joins TRBV20-1 and TRBJ2-3, with TRBD2 matching 8 bases. Germline-derived CDR1 and CDR2 are DFQATT and SNEGSKA (reference sequence). V dropped 4 bases and J dropped 2; count of bases not matched to a gene: 14. The CDR3 runs to 17 residues. This CDR3 is CSAIKLLPLADTDTQYF. The CDR3 nucleotides read TGCAGTGCTATCAAACTCCTACCACTAGCGGACACAGATACGCAGTATTTT.

This clonotype was detected only a few times. The J gene is TRBJ1-5, the V gene TRBV12-3 or TRBV12-4, with TRBD1 identical over 8 bases. V lost 6 bases and J lost 7; bases outside the gene matches: 8. The CDR3 extends over 14 amino acids. This chain's CDR3 is CASRSGQGGQPQHF. CDR3 DNA: TGTGCCAGCAGATCAGGACAGGGAGGACAGCCCCAGCATTTT.

This clonotype was observed a handful of times. J is TRBJ2-1 and V is TRBV7-8, with TRBD2 identical over 13 bases. V trimming: 3 bases; J trimming: 7 bases; junction bases outside the gene matches: 9. CDR3 length: 17 amino acids. CDR1 SGHVS and CDR2 FQNEAQ come from the germline V gene. CDR3 in amino acids: CASSFTSGRAIGNEQFF. The CDR3, as DNA: TGTGCCAGCAGCTTTACTAGCGGGAGGGCCATCGGGAATGAGCAGTTCTTC.